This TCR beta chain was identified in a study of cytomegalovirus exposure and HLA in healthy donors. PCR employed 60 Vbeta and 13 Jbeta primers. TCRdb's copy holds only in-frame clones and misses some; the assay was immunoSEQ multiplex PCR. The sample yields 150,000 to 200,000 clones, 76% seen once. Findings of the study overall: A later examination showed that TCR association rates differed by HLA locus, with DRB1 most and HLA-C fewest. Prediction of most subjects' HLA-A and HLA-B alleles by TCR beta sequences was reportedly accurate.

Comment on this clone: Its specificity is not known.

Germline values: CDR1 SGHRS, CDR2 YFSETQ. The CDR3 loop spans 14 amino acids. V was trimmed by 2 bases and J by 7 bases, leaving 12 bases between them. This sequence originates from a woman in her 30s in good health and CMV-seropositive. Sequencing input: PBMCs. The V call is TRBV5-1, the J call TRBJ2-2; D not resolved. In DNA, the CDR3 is TGCGCCAGCAGCTTTGAGTCCCACGACGGGGAGCTGTTTTTT. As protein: CASSFESHDGELFF.